This TCR beta chain stems from a study of PD-L1 blockade in urothelial cancer. Study-wide background: A median blood sample held approximately 150,000 T cells and approximately 84,000 unique TCRs.

Only one count was recorded for this clone. The repertoire was sequenced with immunoSEQ multiplex PCR; TCRdb's copy has only in-frame clones and lacks some. Altogether some 120,000 clones are present, around 89% being singletons, with the ten largest covering around 1.7%. V was pared by 11 bases and J by 5 bases, with 7 bases of the junction left unmatched. This CDR3 contains 12 residues. In germline, CDR1 is ENHRY, CDR2 SYGVKD. Sample time point: peripheral blood 6 weeks after treatment start. This chain uses TRBV10-3 with TRBJ2-7, with 9 bases that match TRBD2. The specimen comprised PBMCs, sampled around atezolizumab (anti-PD-L1) treatment. The source is a man aged 60 to 75 with urothelial cancer. The CDR3 is CAAGGAGHEQYF. In DNA form, the CDR3 reads TGTGCCGCGGGGGGGGCTGGCCACGAGCAGTACTTC.